These 10 T cell receptor beta chains originate from one sample sequenced in a study of T cells in Graves' hyperthyroidism and ophthalmopathy. TCR beta CDR3 sequences were amplified from RNA transcripts. First-round RT-PCR of the TCR CDR3 relied on the HTBI primer set. One entry per CDR3 protein results from TCRdb running MiXCR on the multiplex PCR reads. The sample lists around 200,000 distinct CDR3 sequences, over 15% occurring once. The specimen was blood. These receptors were obtained from a woman in her fifties or sixties with Graves' hyperthyroidism.

CDR3 amino acids: CASSPRRNQNQPQHF. The CDR3 DNA follows: TGTGCCAGCTCACCACGGCGGAATCAAAATCAGCCCCAGCATTTT. The J gene is TRBJ1-5, the V gene TRBV18; D is unresolved. Trimming removed 1 base from V and 4 bases from J, with 11 bases in between. The CDR3 has 15 residues. Per germline, CDR1 KGHSH and CDR2 LQKENI.

This clonotype was seen ten or more times. The J gene is TRBJ2-5, the V gene TRBV7-9; D is uncertain. V was trimmed by 1 base and J by 2 bases, leaving 8 bases between them. The CDR3 length is 14 residues. Germline V CDR1 and CDR2: SEHNR, FQNEAQ (reference sequence). The CDR3 sequence is CASSLEVVQETQYF. The CDR3 bases are TGTGCCAGCAGCTTAGAGGTAGTGCAAGAGACCCAGTACTTC.

This clonotype was observed many times. V usage is TRBV5-1 and J usage is TRBJ2-5; no clear D gene. This CDR3 comprises 15 residues. V dropped 4 bases and J dropped 1 base, with 14 bases sitting between them. Germline CDR1 is SGHRS and CDR2 is YFSETQ. CDR3 amino acids: CASSRMAGSQETQYF. The CDR3 DNA follows: TGCGCCAGCAGCCGCATGGCAGGTTCCCAAGAGACCCAGTACTTC.

There are many counts of this clonotype. V gene TRBV12-3 or TRBV12-4 combines with J gene TRBJ2-1, with D perhaps matching TRBD1 (6 bases). Trimming removed 4 bases from V and 0 bases from J, with 10 bases in between. This CDR3 region has 15 residues. CDR3 loop: CASSSRGFSYNEQFF. The CDR3 bases are TGTGCCAGCAGTTCGAGGGGGTTCTCCTACAATGAGCAGTTCTTC.

There are many counts of this clonotype. The chain recombines TRBV27 with TRBJ2-7, with D maybe TRBD2 (5 bases). In germline, CDR1 is MNHEY, CDR2 SMNVEV (reference sequence). The CDR3 is 17 residues long. Trimming took off 4 bases at V and 5 bases at J, with 24 bases between the two ends. The CDR3 spells CASSSGSGSGPLDEQYF. CDR3 coding DNA: TGTGCCAGCAGTTCGGGGTCCGGCAGCGGACCCCTGGACGAGCAGTACTTC.

This clonotype was seen ten or more times. V and J are TRBV10-2 and TRBJ1-2, with D perhaps TRBD1 (5 bases). With 2 bases removed from V and 4 bases from J, the gap between germline ends came to 11 bases. CDR1 and CDR2 (germline): WSHSY, SAAADI. This CDR3 has 14 residues. The chain's CDR3 is CASSEIGGIYGYTF. The CDR3 DNA sequence: TGCGCCAGCAGTGAGATCGGGGGGATCTATGGCTACACCTTC.

This clonotype came up a few times. The rearrangement uses TRBV20-1 and TRBJ2-3; D is possibly TRBD2 (5 bases). Germline CDR1 is DFQATT and CDR2 is SNEGSKA (reference sequence). With 5 bases removed from V and 4 bases from J, the gap between germline ends came to 16 bases. This CDR3 spans 14 amino acids. The chain's CDR3 is CSARWTLTADTQYF. CDR3 nucleotide sequence: TGCAGTGCTCGTTGGACTCTTACCGCAGATACGCAGTATTTT.

This clonotype was detected ten times or more. The V and J genes are TRBV5-5 and TRBJ2-2; 8 bases fit TRBD2. The CDR3 sequence is 16 residues long. Germline trimming cut 4 bases from V and 6 bases from J; bases unmatched to any gene: 11. Germline CDR1 and CDR2: SGHKS and YYEKEE (reference sequence). DNA for the CDR3: TGTGCCAGCAGCCCCGGGACTAGTGATTATCCCGGGGAGCTGTTTTTT. It specifies CASSPGTSDYPGELFF.

This clonotype was seen many times. This chain links TRBV28 with TRBJ2-5; TRBD1 matches at 9 bases. The J segment lost 14 bases and the V segment lost 5 bases, leaving 6 bases of the junction unmatched. Germline loops: CDR1 MDHEN, CDR2 SYDVKM. This CDR3 region has 11 residues. As DNA, the CDR3 is TGTGCCAGCAGTACTTGGACAGGGGTTTACTTC. This gives the protein CASSTWTGVYF.

This clonotype came up many times. Written as DNA, the CDR3 is TGTGCCAGCAGTTTACTGGAAGCGAACACTGAAGCTTTCTTT. It is translated as CASSLLEANTEAFF. The genes are TRBV27 and TRBJ1-1; D remains ambiguous. V lost 2 bases and J 1 base, leaving 8 bases between the germline ends. The CDR3 runs to 14 residues. Germline V CDR1 and CDR2: MNHEY, SMNVEV (reference sequence).